This T cell receptor (beta chain) was identified in a study of OX40 agonist ivuxolimab in advanced cancers. For context, the study as a whole: Ivuxolimab, which targeted the costimulatory receptor OX40 (CD134), was an agonistic, fully human IgG2 monoclonal antibody. Intravenous ivuxolimab was administered to patients every 2 weeks at six dose levels: 0.01, 0.1, 0.3, 1.5, 3 and 10 mg/kg. Of the approximately 50 dose-escalation patients, hepatocellular carcinoma was present in 19, melanoma in approximately 15, renal cell carcinoma in 9 and head and neck cancer in 9. In the dose-escalation cohort, nearly 85% of patients were male, and the mean age was 60 years with a range of roughly 20 to 79. Patients were allowed to have had prior anti-PD-1, anti-PD-L1 or anti-CTLA-4 therapy, and approximately 40% of the dose-escalation patients had been treated with checkpoint inhibitors. Partial responses were achieved by three dose-escalation patients, of whom one had hepatocellular carcinoma and two had cutaneous melanoma. The purpose of peripheral TCRbeta sequencing was to test whether ivuxolimab changed TCR sequence diversity and led to clonal T-cell expansion. The paper describes the monotherapy dose-escalation part (N of about 54 patients) of the phase I trial of ivuxolimab. The research as a whole found: Partial responders in the 0.1-3.0 mg/kg groups had among the lowest normalized peripheral clonal expansion, especially among CD8+ T cells. At doses of 0.1 to 3.0 mg/kg, clonal expansion of both CD4+ and CD8+ blood T cells was observed from baseline to week 6. Which antigens the clonally expanded peripheral T cells were specific for was not determined. Low levels of normalized T-cell clonal expansion were also seen in some patients who did not respond. After ivuxolimab, expanded clones were on average more numerous among CD8+ T cells than among CD4+ T cells.

The CDR3 sequence holds 15 residues, the cysteine and phenylalanine included. Of the read, only the CDR3 DNA is kept; its 45 bases are in frame from base 1. For CDR1 and CDR2, the germline V gene lists SGHDT and YYEEEE. V is trimmed back by 3 bases and J by 1 base, and the junction contains 4 bases that no gene match accounts for. As concerns this clone: It lacks a known antigen. No base-level quality is on record; no much larger clone is a single base apart.

Patients with a history of autoimmune disease or receiving systemic immunosuppression were excluded from the trial. Peripheral blood for TCR sequencing was collected from all dose cohorts at baseline, on cycle 4 day 1, and on cycle 7 day 1. Samples came from an open-label, multicenter, first-in-human phase I dose-escalation trial of ivuxolimab. The trial enrolled adults with locally advanced or metastatic head and neck squamous cell, hepatocellular, melanoma or renal cell carcinoma. Before TCR sequencing, CD4+ T cells and CD8+ T cells from peripheral blood were sorted into separate populations. Genomic DNA was isolated from the sorted cells so that the TCRbeta CDR3 region could be sequenced. TCRbeta CDR3 regions were sequenced using the immunoSEQ Assay. TCRdb stores this immuneACCESS table with in-frame sequences only. Part of the clones is absent; in the studies checked, under half of the shortfall reflects unresolved V genes, and no reason is known for the rest. The sample table shows some 22,000 clones, and approximately 88% are seen once. About 9.6% of the sample is in the top ten clones.

The clonotype was recovered from an adult with an advanced solid tumor such as melanoma, head and neck, liver or kidney cancer. The receptor chain draws on TRBV5-6 and TRBJ2-5; a stretch of 9 junction bases matches TRBD1. The sequencing here drew on CD4+ or CD8+ T cells sorted from blood, taken in a trial of the OX40 agonist ivuxolimab. The CDR3 amino acid sequence is: CASSWPGQGQETQYF. The DNA reads as follows: TGTGCCAGCAGCTGGCCGGGACAGGGCCAAGAGACCCAGTACTTC.